This TCR beta chain was captured in a study of yellow fever vaccine responses in identical twins. Overall study findings and caveats: In identical twins, vaccine T cell responses appeared partly shared and partly individual.

For this clonotype: What it binds is unknown.

Per the germline V gene, CDR1 is ENHRY and CDR2 is SYGVKD. The germline V and J ends were trimmed by 6 bases and 6 bases, with 7 bases remaining between them. The CDR3 spans 11 residues. TCRdb fed the RT-PCR reads into MiXCR, producing one record per CDR3 protein. The table lists tens of thousands of distinct CDR3 sequences, 60% of them singletons, with roughly 4.3% in the top ten. The sequence came from a woman between 18 and 29 years old who received the yellow fever vaccine. Sequenced here: T cells from blood (PBMCs), unsorted or a sorted subset (not recorded which), sampled before or after yellow fever vaccination (not recorded which). This sequence joins TRBV10-3 and TRBJ2-3; a possible D gene is TRBD2 (5 bases). The CDR3 sequence: CAISGIDTQYF. CDR3 coding DNA: TGTGCCATCAGCGGGATCGATACGCAGTATTTT.